This TCR beta chain was sequenced in a study of identifying expanded T cells in peripheral blood. Study-level findings and limits: Variance in clone template counts between roughly 2-week samples significantly increased with total template count across all healthy donors.

Assay: immunoSEQ multiplex PCR; the TCRdb copy retains only in-frame clones and omits some. The table has about 74,000 clones, almost 85% seen once. The junction had 7 bases not matched to a gene; V was cut back by 5 bases and J by 4 bases. The germline gives CDR1 SGHVS, CDR2 FQNEAQ. The CDR3 contains 15 residues. As for this clone: Its antigen is unknown.

Collection occurred without any documented infections or immune events in donors. The sample consisted of blood. This clonotype was obtained from a person aged 18 to 70 in good health. The rearrangement joins TRBV7-8 to TRBJ1-3; 8 bases align to TRBD1. The CDR3 coding sequence is TGTGCCAGCAGCCGCGGACAGGGCCCAGGAAACACCATATATTTT. It is translated as CASSRGQGPGNTIYF.